The 27 T cell receptor beta chains below come from one sample, sequenced in a study of control samples from healthy donors and cancer patients. Clones were sequenced by immunoSEQ multiplex PCR, and TCRdb holds only the in-frame ones, with some missing. The table has roughly 100,000 clones, about 90% seen once. Sequencing was carried out using blood. The receptors derive from a man aged 25-45 years in good health.

The chain couples TRBV6-5 to TRBJ1-2; no definite D call. This CDR3 is built from 14 residues. The V end lost 6 bases, the J end lost 3 bases, and 14 bases lay between the germline ends. Per germline, CDR1 MNHEY and CDR2 SVGAGI. The CDR3 coding sequence is TGTGCCAGCAGGGACGGACCTCCGGACTATGGCTACACCTTC. Protein: CASRDGPPDYGYTF.

The chain recombines TRBV6-4 with TRBJ2-7; D may be TRBD1 (6 bases). The CDR3 extends over 15 amino acids. The V and J ends lost 4 bases and 0 bases respectively, with 13 bases between them. Per the germline V gene, CDR1 is MRHNA and CDR2 is SNTAGT. The CDR3 here is CASSAPDSTSYEQYF. The CDR3 DNA follows: TGTGCCAGCAGTGCCCCGGACAGTACCTCCTACGAGCAGTACTTC.

This clone was found once. The chain uses TRBV18 and TRBJ1-1; the D gene is possibly TRBD1 (5 bases). This CDR3 contains 16 residues. Per germline, CDR1 KGHSH and CDR2 LQKENI. Deletions cut 0 bases from V and 5 bases from J, with 16 bases between. CDR3 in DNA: TGTGCCAGCTCACCACCGAGGGGTCTATGGGGGACTGAAGCTTTCTTT. Residues: CASSPPRGLWGTEAFF.

The chain links TRBV7-6 to TRBJ2-7; 9 positions agree with TRBD1. Germline V gene data show CDR1 as SGHVS and CDR2 as FNYEAQ. Unmatched junction bases numbered 4, after V lost 5 bases and J lost 2 bases. The CDR3 extends over 14 amino acids. CDR3 bases: TGTGCCAGCAGCCCCAGACAGGGGGCCTACGAGCAGTACTTC. Encoded protein: CASSPRQGAYEQYF. The full variable domain, rest sourced from reference TRBV7-6 and TRBJ2-7, is GAGVSQSPRYKVTKRGQDVALRCDPISGHVSLYWYRQALGQGPEFLTYFNYEAQQDKSGLPNDRFSAERPEGSISTLTIQRTEQRDSAMYRCASSPRQGAYEQYFGPGTRLTVT.

V is TRBV5-4 and J is TRBJ2-5; maybe TRBD2 (7 bases). This CDR3 region has 17 residues. V shed 4 bases and J shed 5 bases, with 24 bases lying between them. Per the germline V gene, CDR1 is SGHNT and CDR2 is YYREEE (reference sequence). The CDR3 sequence is CASSPTGSGNAAETQYF. In DNA form, the CDR3 reads TGTGCCAGCAGCCCGACAGGAAGCGGGAACGCCGCGGAGACCCAGTACTTC.

The rearrangement joins TRBV29-1 to TRBJ1-3, with D hard to call. CDR1 is SQVTM, CDR2 ANQGSEA, per germline. CDR3 length: 13 amino acids. V lost 4 bases and J lost 0, with 7 bases in between. Written as DNA, the CDR3 is TGCAGCGTTGTGGAGAGCTCTGGAAACACCATATATTTT. Translation: CSVVESSGNTIYF.

In regard to this clone: The identical CDR3 is also encoded by other nucleotide sequences in the sample. The chain employs TRBV7-3 and TRBJ2-7; TRBD1 or TRBD2 may be the D gene (7 bases each). Per germline, CDR1 SGHTA and CDR2 FQGTGA. Trimming stripped 3 bases from V and 0 bases from J, with 15 bases between. The CDR3 is 16 residues long. The CDR3 coding sequence is TGTGCCAGCAGCTTTTCAGGGGGGGGGAGCTCCTACGAGCAGTACTTC. Protein product: CASSFSGGGSSYEQYF.

This clone was detected once. CDR3 residues: CASRMATGELFF. The CDR3 bases are TGCGCCAGCAGGATGGCCACCGGGGAGCTGTTTTTT. The chain has TRBV5-1 and TRBJ2-2; no reliable D call. The germline V gene encodes CDR1 SGHRS and CDR2 YFSETQ. Trimming shortened V by 5 bases and J by 4 bases, and 6 bases separated the two germline ends. The CDR3 is made up of 12 amino acids.

The count of this clone is one. The V and J genes are TRBV11-2 and TRBJ2-7, with 8 bases fitting TRBD1. The germline CDR1 and CDR2 sequences are SGHAT and FQNNGV. V gave up 2 bases and J gave up 6 bases; unmatched junction bases: 6. There are 14 residues in the CDR3. The CDR3 loop reads CASSLRAGGVEQYF. In nucleotides, the CDR3 is TGTGCCAGCAGCTTAAGGGCAGGGGGCGTCGAGCAGTACTTC.

This chain uses TRBV11-1 with TRBJ2-7; D remains ambiguous. Germline CDR1 and CDR2: SGHAT and FQDESV (reference sequence). The CDR3 is 15 amino acids. V was pared by 1 base and J by 4 bases, with 14 bases between. CDR3 DNA: TGTGCCAGCAGCTTAGGACTTACCGGAGCTTACGAGCAGTACTTC. This gives the protein CASSLGLTGAYEQYF.

J is TRBJ2-2 and V is TRBV4-1, with 9 bases that match TRBD1. The CDR3 covers 15 residues. J lost 5 bases, V lost 1 base, and 2 bases had no gene match. Germline CDR1 MGHRA, CDR2 YSYEKL. The CDR3 here is CASSQGDRATGELFF. The CDR3 DNA reads as TGCGCCAGCAGCCAAGGGGACAGGGCAACCGGGGAGCTGTTTTTT.

The V call is TRBV11-2, the J call TRBJ1-2; D is ambiguous. Deletions cut 1 base from V and 0 bases from J, with 6 bases between. This CDR3 region has 14 residues. Per the germline V gene, CDR1 is SGHAT and CDR2 is FQNNGV. CDR3 in DNA: TGTGCCAGCAGCTTAGGCACCGCTAACTATGGCTACACCTTC. This codes for CASSLGTANYGYTF.

This clone was recorded only once. V and J are TRBV19 and TRBJ2-5; 11 nucleotides align to TRBD2. The junction had 5 bases not matched to a gene; V was cut back by 7 bases and J by 4 bases. CDR3 length: 14 residues. Looked up from germline, CDR1 is LNHDA and CDR2 is SQIVND (reference sequence). The CDR3 loop is CASNSGRARETQYF. Here the CDR3 DNA reads TGTGCCAGTAATAGCGGGAGGGCACGAGAGACCCAGTACTTC.

This chain uses TRBV5-6 with TRBJ2-7; 7 bases line up with TRBD2. This CDR3 has 13 amino acids. V was pared by 4 bases and J by 2 bases, with 3 bases of the junction left unmatched. CDR1 is SGHDT and CDR2 is YYEEEE in the germline V gene. The CDR3 protein is CASSLGRAYEQYF. DNA of the CDR3: TGTGCCAGCAGCCTGGGGAGGGCCTACGAGCAGTACTTC.

The chain links TRBV19 to TRBJ2-3; D possibly corresponds to TRBD2 (6 bases). Trimming left V 3 bases short and J 0 bases short, with 13 bases between. The CDR3 has 16 amino acids. Germline lookup yields CDR1 LNHDA and CDR2 SQIVND (reference sequence). The CDR3 reads CASSIVAGPSTDTQYF. The DNA of the CDR3 is TGTGCCAGTAGTATTGTTGCGGGGCCTAGCACAGATACGCAGTATTTT.

The gene calls are TRBV19 and TRBJ2-6; D perhaps matches TRBD2 (6 bases). The CDR3 has 16 residues. Germline V CDR1 and CDR2: LNHDA, SQIVND (reference sequence). Trimming took 8 bases from V and 4 from J, leaving 18 bases between them. CDR3 sequence (DNA): TGTGCCAGTGAATGGGGGAGGCTTGCGGGGGCCAACGTCCTGACTTTC. It is translated as CASEWGRLAGANVLTF.

V gene TRBV6-5 combines with J gene TRBJ2-7, with 11 bases identical to TRBD2. The CDR3 is made up of 15 amino acids. V trimming: 7 bases; J trimming: 6 bases; junction bases outside the gene matches: 11. CDR1 and CDR2 (germline): MNHEY, SVGAGI. CDR3 DNA sequence: TGTGCCAGCAAGACTAGCGGGACCGCCGGCTCCGAGCAGTACTTC. As protein: CASKTSGTAGSEQYF.

V and J are TRBV5-1 and TRBJ1-5, with unresolved D. The CDR3 runs to 13 residues. Germline values: CDR1 SGHRS, CDR2 YFSETQ. Trimming cost V 5 bases and J 5 bases, with 11 bases left between them. CDR3 nucleotides: TGCGCCAGCAGTTTTTCCACGGATCAGCCCCAGCATTTT. Amino acids: CASSFSTDQPQHF.

V gene TRBV11-3 combines with J gene TRBJ2-2, with 7 bases that match TRBD2. The CDR3 sequence is 14 residues long. The germline V gene encodes CDR1 SGHNT and CDR2 YENEEA. The junction had 4 bases not matched to a gene; V was cut back by 5 bases and J by 4 bases. CDR3 nucleotide sequence: TGTGCCAGCAGCCAACCTAGCGGCACCGGGGAGCTGTTTTTT. Translated, it gives CASSQPSGTGELFF.

The chain combines TRBV6-2 or TRBV6-3 with TRBJ1-5; 7 positions agree with TRBD1. V shed 7 bases and J 4 bases; nucleotides not matched to a gene: 7. Per the germline V gene, CDR1 is MNHEY and CDR2 is SVGEGT. The CDR3 sequence is 14 residues long. CDR3 amino acids: CASTPTGQNQPQHF. DNA for the CDR3: TGTGCCAGCACCCCGACAGGGCAGAATCAGCCCCAGCATTTT.

The chain combines TRBV15 with TRBJ1-6; D remains ambiguous. V lost 0 bases, J lost 7 bases, and 13 bases lay in between. Germline V gives CDR1 LNHNV, CDR2 YYDKDF (reference sequence). The CDR3 contains 16 residues. CDR3 loop: CATSRDRAAKNSPLHF. The CDR3 region has the DNA TGTGCCACCAGCAGAGATAGGGCAGCCAAAAATTCACCCCTCCACTTT.

The chain carries TRBV19 and TRBJ2-7; D possibly uses TRBD1 or TRBD2 (6 bases each). Per the germline V gene, CDR1 is LNHDA and CDR2 is SQIVND (reference sequence). The V end was cut by 4 bases, the J end by 2 bases, with 12 bases between. CDR3 length equals 14 residues. CDR3 amino acids: CASSRRGDTYEQYF. Written as DNA, the CDR3 is TGTGCCAGTAGTAGGAGGGGGGATACCTACGAGCAGTACTTC.

The CDR3 is CASSLYGSLQETQYF. CDR3 in DNA: TGTGCCAGCAGCTTATACGGGAGTCTCCAAGAGACCCAGTACTTC. The chain couples TRBV7-2 to TRBJ2-5, with D maybe TRBD2 (6 bases). The CDR3 spans 15 residues. Germline CDR1 reads SGHTA; CDR2 reads FQGNSA. V lost 2 bases and J lost 1, with 11 bases in between.

This rearrangement joins TRBV5-1 to TRBJ2-1; maybe TRBD1 (6 bases). The CDR3 has 17 amino acids. The V and J ends lost 4 bases and 0 bases respectively, with 17 bases between them. The germline V gene encodes CDR1 SGHRS and CDR2 YFSETQ. CDR3 DNA: TGCGCCAGCAGCACCTCAAGGACAGAAAGCTCCTACAATGAGCAGTTCTTC. It encodes CASSTSRTESSYNEQFF.

This sequence joins TRBV18 and TRBJ2-3; no clear D gene. Trimming cost V 6 bases and J 2 bases, with 15 bases left between them. Per germline, CDR1 KGHSH and CDR2 LQKENI. The CDR3 loop spans 15 amino acids. The CDR3 spells CASSRESGSTDTQYF. The CDR3 DNA is TGTGCCAGCTCCCGAGAAAGTGGATCCACAGATACGCAGTATTTT.

J is TRBJ2-2 and V is TRBV29-1, with D unresolved. The CDR3 has 13 amino acids. Germline V gene data show CDR1 as SQVTM and CDR2 as ANQGSEA. The V and J ends lost 1 base and 4 bases respectively, with 7 bases between them. The DNA of the CDR3 is TGCAGCGTTGAAGGGTACAGCACCGGGGAGCTGTTTTTT. It translates to CSVEGYSTGELFF.

In DNA, the CDR3 is TGCGCCAGCAGCCAAGCTGTGTGGGGGGAGGCGGCTGGAAACACCATATATTTT. Translation gives CASSQAVWGEAAGNTIYF. The chain recombines TRBV4-1 with TRBJ1-3; possibly TRBD1 for D (5 bases). Trimming stripped 1 base from V and 2 bases from J, with 18 bases between. Germline V gene data show CDR1 as MGHRA and CDR2 as YSYEKL. The length of the CDR3 is 18 residues.